The T cell receptor beta chain described here comes from a study of blood T cell repertoires in COVID-19. Study-level background: The United States, Italy and Spain were the sources of the acute and convalescent COVID-19 samples.

Clones were read by immunoSEQ multiplex PCR, and TCRdb kept only the in-frame ones, dropping some. In the table there are 140,000 to 150,000 clones, about 80% of which are singletons. Trimming shortened V by 5 bases and J by 4 bases, and 18 bases separated the two germline ends. This CDR3 spans 16 amino acids. Looked up from germline, CDR1 is LNHDA and CDR2 is SQIVND (reference sequence). Source material: peripheral blood. V is TRBV19 and J is TRBJ2-1; D is perhaps TRBD2 (6 bases). The origin of this receptor is a man between 65 and 85 years old who had recovered from COVID-19. The CDR3 protein is CASSPRLGETYNEQFF. DNA of the CDR3: TGTGCCAGTAGTCCACGACTAGGGGAGACTTACAATGAGCAGTTCTTC.